This entry lists 3 T cell receptor beta chains sequenced from one sample in a study of cytomegalovirus exposure and HLA in healthy donors. Measured with immunoSEQ multiplex PCR; TCRdb has only the in-frame clones, and not every one. The sample contains roughly 260,000 clones, roughly 89% of which appear only once. What was sequenced was PBMCs. Receptors originate from a man between 18 and 35 years old in good health and CMV-seronegative.

The rearrangement joins TRBV9 to TRBJ2-5; TRBD2 might be the D (5 bases). The CDR3 covers 13 residues. Trimming removed 4 bases at V and 5 bases at J, with 12 bases between. Looked up from germline, CDR1 is SGDLS and CDR2 is YYNGEE. The DNA for the CDR3 is TGTGCCAGCAGCCCTATTACGGGGGAGACCCAGTACTTC. Protein product: CASSPITGETQYF. The whole variable domain, remainder taken from reference TRBV9 and TRBJ2-5, is DSGVTQTPKHLITATGQRVTLRCSPRSGDLSVYWYQQSLDQGLQFLIQYYNGEERAKGNILERFSAQQFPDLHSELNLSSLELGDSALYFCASSPITGETQYFGPGTRLLVL.

The rearrangement uses TRBV5-1 and TRBJ2-3, with D possibly TRBD1 on 5 matching bases. The V gene lost 1 base and the J gene lost 0 bases, with 12 bases spanning the gap. CDR1 and CDR2 (germline): SGHRS, YFSETQ. This CDR3 spans 16 amino acids. DNA for the CDR3: TGCGCCAGCAGCTTGCAGGACACGCTTAGCACAGATACGCAGTATTTT. It specifies CASSLQDTLSTDTQYF.

The J gene is TRBJ1-6, the V gene TRBV7-9; no definite D call. The V end was cut by 2 bases, the J end by 12 bases, with 8 bases between. Germline CDR1 and CDR2: SEHNR and FQNEAQ (reference sequence). This CDR3 region has 12 residues. CDR3 residues: CASSLMYGPLHF. The CDR3 DNA sequence: TGTGCCAGCAGCTTAATGTACGGACCCCTCCACTTT. Based on the CDR3 plus reference TRBV7-9 and TRBJ1-6, the full variable domain is DTGVSQNPRHKITKRGQNVTFRCDPISEHNRLYWYRQTLGQGPEFLTYFQNEAQLEKSRLLSDRFSAERPKGSFSTLEIQRTEQGDSAMYLCASSLMYGPLHFGNGTRLTVT.